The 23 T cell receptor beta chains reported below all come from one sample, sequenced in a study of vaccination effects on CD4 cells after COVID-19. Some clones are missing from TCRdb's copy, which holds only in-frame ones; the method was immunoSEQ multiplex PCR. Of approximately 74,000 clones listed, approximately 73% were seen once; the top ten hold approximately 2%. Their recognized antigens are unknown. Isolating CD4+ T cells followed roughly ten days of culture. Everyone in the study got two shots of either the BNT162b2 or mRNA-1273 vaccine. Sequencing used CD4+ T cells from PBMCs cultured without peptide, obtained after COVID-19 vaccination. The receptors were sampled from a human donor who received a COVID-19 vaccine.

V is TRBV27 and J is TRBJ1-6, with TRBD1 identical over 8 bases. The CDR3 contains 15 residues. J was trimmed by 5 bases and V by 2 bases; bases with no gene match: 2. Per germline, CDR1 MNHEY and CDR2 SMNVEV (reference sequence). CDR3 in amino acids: CASSLQGANNSPLHF. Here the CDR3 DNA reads TGTGCCAGCAGTTTACAGGGGGCTAATAATTCACCCCTCCACTTT.

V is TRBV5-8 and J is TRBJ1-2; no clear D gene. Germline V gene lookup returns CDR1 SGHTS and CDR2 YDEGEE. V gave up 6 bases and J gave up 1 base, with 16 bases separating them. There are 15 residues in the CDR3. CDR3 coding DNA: TGTGCCAGCAAAAGGGTGGGCAGCAATAACTATGGCTACACCTTC. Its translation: CASKRVGSNNYGYTF. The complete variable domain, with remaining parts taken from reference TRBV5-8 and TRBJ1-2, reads EAGVTQSPTHLIKTRGQQATLRCSPISGHTSVYWYQQALGLGLQFLLWYDEGEERNRGNFPPRFSGRQFPNYSSELNVNALELEDSALYLCASKRVGSNNYGYTFGSGTRLTVV.

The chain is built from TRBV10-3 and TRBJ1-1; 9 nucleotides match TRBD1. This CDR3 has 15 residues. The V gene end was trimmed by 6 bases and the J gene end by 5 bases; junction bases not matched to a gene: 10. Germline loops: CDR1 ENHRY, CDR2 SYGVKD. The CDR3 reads CAISSRTGDWTEAFF. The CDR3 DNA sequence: TGTGCCATCAGCTCCCGGACAGGGGATTGGACTGAAGCTTTCTTT.

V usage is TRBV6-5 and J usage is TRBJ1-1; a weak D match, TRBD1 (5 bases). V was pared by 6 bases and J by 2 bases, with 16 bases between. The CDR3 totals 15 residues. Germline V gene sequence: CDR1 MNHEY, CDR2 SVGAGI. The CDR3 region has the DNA TGTGCCAGCAGGGTACCAGGAGGGGCAAACACTGAAGCTTTCTTT. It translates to CASRVPGGANTEAFF.

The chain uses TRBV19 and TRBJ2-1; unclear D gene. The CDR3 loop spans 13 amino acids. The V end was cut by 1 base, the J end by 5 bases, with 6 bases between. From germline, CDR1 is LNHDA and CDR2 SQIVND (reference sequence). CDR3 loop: CASSIGRNNEQFF. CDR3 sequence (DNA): TGTGCCAGTAGTATAGGGCGGAACAATGAGCAGTTCTTC.

The CDR3 DNA reads as TGTGCCAGCAGTGAATTCCAGGGAATCACAGATACGCAGTATTTT. It codes for CASSEFQGITDTQYF. This chain links TRBV25-1 with TRBJ2-3, with D perhaps TRBD1 (5 bases). Trimming pared 1 base from V and 2 bases from J, leaving 10 bases between. The length of the CDR3 is 15 residues. The germline V gene encodes CDR1 MGHDK and CDR2 SYGVNS.

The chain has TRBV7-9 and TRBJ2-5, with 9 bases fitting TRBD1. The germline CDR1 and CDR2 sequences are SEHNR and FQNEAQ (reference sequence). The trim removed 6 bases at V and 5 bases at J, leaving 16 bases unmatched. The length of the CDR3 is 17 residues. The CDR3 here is CASSRAGWTGEGETQYF. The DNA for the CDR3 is TGTGCCAGCAGTCGGGCCGGTTGGACAGGGGAAGGGGAGACCCAGTACTTC.

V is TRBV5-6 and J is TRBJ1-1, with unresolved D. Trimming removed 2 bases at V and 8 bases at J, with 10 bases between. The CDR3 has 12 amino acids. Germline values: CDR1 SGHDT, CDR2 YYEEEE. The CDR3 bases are TGTGCCAGCAGCTTACGGACCGTCGAAGCTTTCTTT. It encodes CASSLRTVEAFF.

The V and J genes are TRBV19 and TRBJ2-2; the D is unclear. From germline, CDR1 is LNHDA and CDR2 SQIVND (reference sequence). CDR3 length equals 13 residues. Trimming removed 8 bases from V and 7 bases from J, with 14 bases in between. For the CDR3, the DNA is TGTGCCAGTTTCCGAGGAGCTTACGGGGAGCTGTTTTTT. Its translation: CASFRGAYGELFF.

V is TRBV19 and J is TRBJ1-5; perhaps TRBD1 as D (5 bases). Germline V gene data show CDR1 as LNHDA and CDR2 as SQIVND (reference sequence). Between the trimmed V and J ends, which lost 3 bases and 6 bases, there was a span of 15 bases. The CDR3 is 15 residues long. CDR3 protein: CASSIFGGQGQPQHF. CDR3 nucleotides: TGTGCCAGTAGTATCTTTGGGGGTCAAGGTCAGCCCCAGCATTTT. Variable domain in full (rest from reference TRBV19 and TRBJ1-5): DGGITQSPKYLFRKEGQNVTLSCEQNLNHDAMYWYRQDPGQGLRLIYYSQIVNDFQKGDIAEGYSVSREKKESFPLTVTSAQKNPTAFYLCASSIFGGQGQPQHFGDGTRLSIL.

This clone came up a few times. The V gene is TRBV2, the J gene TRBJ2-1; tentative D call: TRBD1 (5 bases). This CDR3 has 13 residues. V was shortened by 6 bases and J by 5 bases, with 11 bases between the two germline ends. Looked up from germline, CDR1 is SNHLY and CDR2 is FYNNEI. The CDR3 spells CASRPGQNNEQFF. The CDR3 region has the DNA TGTGCCAGCAGACCCGGACAAAACAATGAGCAGTTCTTC.

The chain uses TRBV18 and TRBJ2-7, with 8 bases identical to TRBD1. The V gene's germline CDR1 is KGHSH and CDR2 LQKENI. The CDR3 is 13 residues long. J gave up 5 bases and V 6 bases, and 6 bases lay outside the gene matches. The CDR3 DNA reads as TGTGCCAGCTCCGGGACAGGAGGCCACGAGCAGTACGTC. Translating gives CASSGTGGHEQYV.

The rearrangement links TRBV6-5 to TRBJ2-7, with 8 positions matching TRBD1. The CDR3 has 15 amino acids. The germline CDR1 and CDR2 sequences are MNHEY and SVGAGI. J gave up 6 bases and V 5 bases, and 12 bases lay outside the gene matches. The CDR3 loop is CASSTFVAGGREQYV. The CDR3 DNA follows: TGTGCCAGCAGTACTTTCGTAGCAGGGGGCCGCGAGCAGTACGTC.

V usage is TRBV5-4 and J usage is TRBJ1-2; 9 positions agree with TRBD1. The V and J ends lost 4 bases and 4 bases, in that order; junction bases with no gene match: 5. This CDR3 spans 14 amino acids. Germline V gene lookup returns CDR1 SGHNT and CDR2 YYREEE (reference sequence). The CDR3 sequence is CASSPGTGRYGYTF. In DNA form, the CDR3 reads TGTGCCAGCAGCCCCGGGACAGGGCGCTATGGCTACACCTTC.

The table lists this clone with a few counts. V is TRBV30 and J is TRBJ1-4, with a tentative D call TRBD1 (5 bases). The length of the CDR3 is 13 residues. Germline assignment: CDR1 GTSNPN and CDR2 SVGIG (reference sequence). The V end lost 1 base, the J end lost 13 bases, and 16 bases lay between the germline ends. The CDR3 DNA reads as TGTGCCTGGAGTGGTGGGGACGTCGGCATACTGTTTTTT. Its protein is CAWSGGDVGILFF. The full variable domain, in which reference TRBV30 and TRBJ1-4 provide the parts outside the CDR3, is SQTIHQWPATLVQPVGSPLSLECTVEGTSNPNLYWYRQAAGRGLQLLFYSVGIGQISSEVPQNLSASRPQDRQFILSSKKLLLSDSGFYLCAWSGGDVGILFFGSGTQLSVL.

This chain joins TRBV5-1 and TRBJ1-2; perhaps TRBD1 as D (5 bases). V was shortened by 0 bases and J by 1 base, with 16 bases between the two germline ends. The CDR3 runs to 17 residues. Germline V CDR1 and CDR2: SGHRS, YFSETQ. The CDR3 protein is CASSLGPQQGDNYGYTF. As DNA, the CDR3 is TGCGCCAGCAGCTTGGGTCCCCAGCAGGGCGATAACTATGGCTACACCTTC. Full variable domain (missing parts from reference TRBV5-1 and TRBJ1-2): KAGVTQTPRYLIKTRGQQVTLSCSPISGHRSVSWYQQTPGQGLQFLFEYFSETQRNKGNFPGRFSGRQFSNSRSEMNVSTLELGDSALYLCASSLGPQQGDNYGYTFGSGTRLTVV.

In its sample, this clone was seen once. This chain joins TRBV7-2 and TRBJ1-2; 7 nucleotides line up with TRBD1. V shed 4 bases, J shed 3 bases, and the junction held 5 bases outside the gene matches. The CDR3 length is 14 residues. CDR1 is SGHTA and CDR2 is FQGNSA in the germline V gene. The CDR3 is CASSSTGTHYGYTF. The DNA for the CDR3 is TGTGCCAGCAGCTCGACAGGGACTCACTATGGCTACACCTTC. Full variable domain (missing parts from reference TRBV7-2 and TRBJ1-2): GAGVSQSPSNKVTEKGKDVELRCDPISGHTALYWYRQSLGQGLEFLIYFQGNSAPDKSGLPSDRFSAERTGGSVSTLTIQRTQQEDSAVYLCASSSTGTHYGYTFGSGTRLTVV.

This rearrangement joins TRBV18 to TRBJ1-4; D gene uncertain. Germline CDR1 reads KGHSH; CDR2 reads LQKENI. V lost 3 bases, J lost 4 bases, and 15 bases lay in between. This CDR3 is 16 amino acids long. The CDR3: CASSPQRDGNNEKLFF. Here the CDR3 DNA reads TGTGCCAGCTCACCCCAACGCGACGGAAATAATGAAAAACTGTTTTTT.

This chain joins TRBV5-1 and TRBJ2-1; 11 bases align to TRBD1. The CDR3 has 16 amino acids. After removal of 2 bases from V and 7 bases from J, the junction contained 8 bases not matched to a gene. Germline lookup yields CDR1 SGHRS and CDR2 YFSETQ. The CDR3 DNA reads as TGCGCCAGCAGCTTAAACGGACAGGGGGCGGGTAATGAGCAGTTCTTC. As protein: CASSLNGQGAGNEQFF.

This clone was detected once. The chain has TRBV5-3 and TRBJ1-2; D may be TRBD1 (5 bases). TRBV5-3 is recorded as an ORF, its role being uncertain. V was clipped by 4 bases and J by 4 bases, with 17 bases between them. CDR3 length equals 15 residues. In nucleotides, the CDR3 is TGTGCCAGAAGCGGATGGGACGGGTGGGTCTATGGCTACACCTTC. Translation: CARSGWDGWVYGYTF.

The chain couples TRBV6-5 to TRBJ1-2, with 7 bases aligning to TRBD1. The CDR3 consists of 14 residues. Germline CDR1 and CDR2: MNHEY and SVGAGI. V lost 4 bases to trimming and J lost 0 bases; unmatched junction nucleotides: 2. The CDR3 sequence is CASSWDSSNYGYTF. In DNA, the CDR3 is TGTGCCAGCAGTTGGGACAGCTCTAACTATGGCTACACCTTC.

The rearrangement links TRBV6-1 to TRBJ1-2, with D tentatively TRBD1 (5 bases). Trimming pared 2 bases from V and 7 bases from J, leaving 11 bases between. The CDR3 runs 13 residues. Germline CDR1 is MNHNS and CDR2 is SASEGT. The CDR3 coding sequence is TGTGCCAGCAGTGAAATGAGAGGGGTTGGCTACACCTTC. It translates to CASSEMRGVGYTF.

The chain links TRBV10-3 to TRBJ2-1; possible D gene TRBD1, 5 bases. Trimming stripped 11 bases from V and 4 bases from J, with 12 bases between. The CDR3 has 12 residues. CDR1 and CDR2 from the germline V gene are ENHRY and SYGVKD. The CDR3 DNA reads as TGTGCCCCTTCGGACAAGTACAATGAGCAGTTCTTC. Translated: CAPSDKYNEQFF.